The 8 T cell receptor beta chains presented below share a single source sample, sequenced in a study of cytomegalovirus exposure and HLA in healthy donors. The table came from immunoSEQ multiplex PCR; TCRdb's copy has only in-frame clones and leaves some out. Of about 150,000 clones in the sample, 86% were seen once. The sequencing sample was made of PBMCs. These receptors all come from a man younger than 35 in good health and CMV-seropositive.

The chain couples TRBV4-3 to TRBJ2-1; D gene uncertain. CDR1 and CDR2 from the germline V gene are LGHNA and YSLEER. The CDR3 contains 13 residues. Trimming pared 4 bases from V and 4 bases from J, leaving 8 bases between. The CDR3 DNA is TGCGCCAGCAGCCCAGGCAGTTACAATGAGCAGTTCTTC. It specifies CASSPGSYNEQFF.

This rearrangement joins TRBV11-2 to TRBJ2-4, with D possibly being TRBD2 (7 bases). Germline loops: CDR1 SGHAT, CDR2 FQNNGV. The germline V and J ends were trimmed by 7 bases and 1 base, with 20 bases remaining between them. The CDR3 has 17 residues. CDR3 DNA sequence: TGTGCCAGCAAGGCGGGGGCACCGGATCTGGCCAAAAACATTCAGTACTTC. As protein: CASKAGAPDLAKNIQYF.

V and J are TRBV15 and TRBJ1-5, with D perhaps matching TRBD1 (6 bases). V was cut by 5 bases and J by 3 bases, with 17 bases left in between. The CDR3 loop spans 16 amino acids. Germline lookup yields CDR1 LNHNV and CDR2 YYDKDF (reference sequence). DNA of the CDR3: TGTGCCACCAGCGGGGGGGGCACAACCTTCAATCAGCCCCAGCATTTT. Protein product: CATSGGGTTFNQPQHF.

The chain has TRBV27 and TRBJ2-1; TRBD1 matches at 7 bases. In germline, CDR1 is MNHEY, CDR2 SMNVEV (reference sequence). This CDR3 is 17 amino acids long. The V and J ends lost 7 bases and 0 bases, in that order; junction bases with no gene match: 12. The CDR3 here is CASTSGPGGISYNEQFF. The CDR3, as DNA: TGTGCCAGCACCTCGGGTCCAGGGGGAATCTCCTACAATGAGCAGTTCTTC.

The chain recombines TRBV4-3 with TRBJ2-7; 7 nucleotides agree with TRBD2. Germline assignment: CDR1 LGHNA and CDR2 YSLEER. V lost 1 base, J lost 3 bases, and 6 bases stayed unmatched. This CDR3 is 15 amino acids long. CDR3 coding DNA: TGCGCCAGCAGCCAAGGGGTGGGAGGGATCTACGAGCAGTACTTC. Residues: CASSQGVGGIYEQYF.

The gene calls are TRBV6-1 and TRBJ1-1; 9 bases align to TRBD1. Losses at the gene ends were 4 bases for V and 0 bases for J; bases not matched to a gene: 6. The CDR3 has 16 residues. Germline assignment: CDR1 MNHNS and CDR2 SASEGT. The CDR3 loop reads CASSVGTGSMNTEAFF. CDR3 nucleotide sequence: TGTGCCAGCAGTGTGGGGACAGGGTCAATGAACACTGAAGCTTTCTTT.

A single count supports this clone. The chain joins TRBV27 to TRBJ2-1; TRBD2 matches 7 bases. Germline loops: CDR1 MNHEY, CDR2 SMNVEV (reference sequence). The CDR3 runs 16 residues. J was trimmed by 0 bases and V by 7 bases; bases with no gene match: 9. CDR3 in DNA: TGTGCCAGCACCCCGAGCGGGATAAGCTCCTACAATGAGCAGTTCTTC. Its translation: CASTPSGISSYNEQFF.

The chain recombines TRBV5-6 with TRBJ2-1; D is unclear. Trimming took 4 bases from V and 6 from J, leaving 5 bases between them. CDR1 and CDR2 from the germline V gene are SGHDT and YYEEEE. The CDR3 is made up of 11 amino acids. The CDR3 reads CASSISNEQFF. DNA for the CDR3: TGTGCCAGCAGCATTAGCAATGAGCAGTTCTTC.